The T cell receptor beta chain under discussion was sequenced for a study of blood T cells in healthy people across ages. All donors came from Russia, were Caucasian and healthy, and spanned ages roughly 6 to 95. Per-sample yields of isolated PBMCs were at least 6 million. Germline values: CDR1 ENHRY, CDR2 SYGVKD. This CDR3 has 12 residues. Deletions cut 2 bases from V and 3 bases from J, with 5 bases between. This clonotype was counted at least ten times. Its cognate antigen is unknown. The study's findings and limits: Long-lived and aged donors differed, with more naive CD4+ cells and higher diversity in the long-lived.

It was with a sample-barcoded 5' primer and a J-beta primer mix that a second PCR of about 7 to 12 cycles was run. From the 5' RACE reads, TCRdb called clonotypes with MiXCR, one entry per CDR3 protein. Here the sample spans 850,000 to 950,000 distinct CDR3 sequences, under 35% being singletons. V and J are TRBV10-3 and TRBJ2-7; no reliable D call. This TCR came from a woman older than 75 in good health. The source material was blood. CDR3 amino acids: CAISEHDYEQYF. The CDR3, as DNA: TGTGCCATCAGTGAGCATGACTACGAGCAGTACTTC.